This T cell receptor beta chain derives from a study of OX40 agonist ivuxolimab in advanced cancers. Study background: An agonistic human IgG2 monoclonal antibody against OX40 (CD134) was given. Participants could have had prior anti-PD-1, anti-PD-L1 or anti-CTLA-4 therapy, and roughly 40% had some.

Broader study findings: There was clonal expansion of CD4+ and CD8+ blood T cells by week 6 at 0.1 to 3.0 mg/kg. Partial responders at 0.1-3.0 mg/kg had among the lowest clonal expansion.

The data were produced by immunoSEQ multiplex PCR, yet TCRdb's version contains in-frame clones alone and is incomplete. Seen here are fewer than 50,000 clones, roughly 90% observed once, and the top ten hold 8% to 10%. Germline V lookup: CDR1 LGHNA, CDR2 YNFKEQ. Trimming removed 3 bases at V and 3 bases at J, with 16 bases between. The CDR3 is 16 residues long. Notes on this clone: Its matching antigen is unknown.

The starting material was CD4+ or CD8+ T cells sorted from blood, obtained in a trial of the OX40 agonist ivuxolimab. The origin of this receptor is an adult with an advanced solid tumor such as melanoma, head and neck, liver or kidney cancer. The chain couples TRBV4-2 to TRBJ2-3; maybe TRBD2 (6 bases). CDR3 in DNA: TGTGCCAGCAGCCACTCTCTAGCGAAGAGTACAGATACGCAGTATTTT. It specifies CASSHSLAKSTDTQYF.